Given below is one T cell receptor (beta chain) in context. Its recognized antigen is unknown. Base qualities are not recorded, but no much larger clone differs from it by a single base. CD8 naive samples consisted of CD45RO-negative cells that were positively selected for CCR7, yielding a CD45RA+CCR7+ population without TemRA cells. The donors were healthy, HIV-negative adults with no recently reported acute infections or vaccinations. All donors were Caucasian adults living in Nashville, Tennessee, USA. After blood collection by leukapheresis, PBMCs were isolated using Ficoll-Histopaque density gradient centrifugation and then cryopreserved in the vapor phase of liquid nitrogen. Analytical flow cytometry was used to check the purity and quantity of every magnetically sorted T cell population. Each sorted fraction had its genomic DNA isolated and then quantified by UV absorbance on a Nanodrop 2000c.

These data come from a study of shared clonotypes between healthy human individuals (dated by TCRdb to the early 2020s). About the full investigation: The cohort comprised two women and three men aged 18 to 49 years. Per donor, three plates each were used for CD4 naive and CD4 memory, two for CD8 naive, and one for CD8 memory. The study deeply sequenced blood TCR repertoires of about five healthy adults to estimate repertoire size and the extent of clonotype sharing between individuals. Libraries were prepared and TCR repertoires were sequenced by different laboratories using diverse techniques, in order to increase sequencing depth and limit assay-specific biases. Between about 0.9 and 9 billion PBMCs per donor were obtained by leukapheresis. General study outcomes and caveats: Clonotypes shared by all four sorted-subset donors showed higher generation probabilities than non-shared clonotypes. Rarefaction of sorted-subset datasets indicated incomplete sequencing despite the large sequencing depth. Based on pairwise subsampling, the degree of clonotype sharing among donors was expected to be affected by sequencing depth. When a handful of donors were compared, the shared fraction of clonotypes was about 5% for naive CD4, roughly 3.4% for naive CD8, 2.3% for memory CD4, and 0.35% to 0.5% for memory CD8. Estimated clonotype richness was generally larger for naive than for memory subsets. The small number of donors limited the genetic and exposure-history diversity represented. Only blood was sampled, and tissue TCR repertoires likely differ from those in blood.

Reading the germline V gene gives CDR1 SGHRS and CDR2 YFSETQ. Relative to germline, V is 0 bases shorter and J is 9 bases shorter, with 16 bases between their ends. The CDR3 runs 15 amino acids, cysteine and phenylalanine included. Only the CDR3 DNA stays, 45 bases, in frame from base 1. Using the deep immunoSEQ assay, multiplex PCR amplified TCR CDR3 regions from genomic DNA. Genomic DNA extracted from each cell subset was distributed evenly over all wells of several immunoSEQ 96-well plates, and each plate served as one replicate. For sorted subsets, about 200 ng genomic DNA, equal to tens of thousands of T cell genomes, was loaded into each replicate PCR. The purified libraries were quantified using a Qubit 3.0 fluorometer, sized with a Bioanalyzer 2100, and then quantified again using the KAPA Library Quantification kit. A separate single-read 150-cycle Illumina NextSeq 550 flow cell was used to sequence each immunoSEQ 96-well plate. The authors' analysis ran thus. The immunoSEQ output contained only junctional sequences without quality scores, so filtering could not match that applied to full-length reads. Sequences were annotated with PyIR, a Python wrapper for IgBLAST v1.9, and V/J genes and CDR3 were assigned using IMGT germline references. Reads with weak V/J assignments (E-value above 1e-6), missing CDR3, stop codons, out-of-frame junctions, or ambiguous translated residues were removed. V3J clonotypes were defined as sequences sharing the same inferred V gene, J gene, and CDR3 amino acid sequence. To compute the percentage overlap between repertoires, the number of shared unique clonotypes was divided by the size of the smaller repertoire. Richness of each repertoire was evaluated using RTK rarefaction, the Chao1 estimator, and Recon v2.1 estimates of unobserved clonotypes. Generation probabilities were computed with OLGA for all TCRbeta clonotypes obtained by the gDNA method from a few donors. The clones in this table, taken by TCRdb from immuneACCESS, are in-frame only. Not every clone is retained; where verified, under half of the shortfall comes from an unresolved V gene, and the cause of the rest is unknown. V and J calls and clone size are as listed in that table; D and trimming were resolved from the DNA. The sample has more than 550,000 clones on record, about 90% of them singletons. The ten largest clones add up to approximately 24% of the sample.

This sequence was found in a young man in good health. The sequenced sample consisted of naive CD8+ T cells sorted from blood. This specimen's cell subset or site label, per the study, means: CD45RA+CCR7+. The rearrangement combines TRBV5-1 with TRBJ2-1; the D gene lacks a confident call. The CDR3 corresponds to CASSLAYELPSEQFF. The DNA sequence is as follows: TGCGCCAGCAGCTTGGCCTACGAATTACCAAGTGAGCAGTTCTTC.